Listed here are 13 T cell receptor delta chains from one sample, sequenced in a study of γδ T cells in repeated Plasmodium falciparum infection. Vgamma9/Vdelta2+ and Vdelta2-negative gammadelta T cells were flow-sorted from PBMC for bulk sequencing. TCRdb re-called the multiplex PCR reads via CATT. This table holds some 100,000 delta-chain clones, more than 1.4% found once. The sample taken for sequencing was gamma-delta T cells from blood. These receptors all come from a pool of human donors (malaria-infected and uninfected, not separated).

This clone has ten or more counts. CDR3 sequence reads: CALGEQRTYGDTRYADKLIF. Written as DNA, the CDR3 is TGTGCTCTTGGGGAGCAACGAACCTACGGGGATACGCGTTACGCCGATAAACTCATCTTT. The rearrangement uses TRDV1 and TRDJ1, with 9 nucleotides matching TRDD3. J was trimmed by 3 bases and V by 3 bases; bases with no gene match: 20. Germline CDR1 TSWWSYY, CDR2 QGS. The CDR3 extends over 20 amino acids.

This clone has a count of ten or more. Given a much more abundant clone one base away, this may be a read error. The rearrangement uses TRDV1 and TRDJ1; 9 bases are a match to TRDD3. TCRdb does not report a J gene; here it was assigned by matching the DNA to germline references. The CDR3 totals 21 residues. The germline CDR1 and CDR2 sequences are TSWWSYY and QGS. The CDR3 bases are TGCGCTCTTGGGGAAAGCCATCCCTGCCTACCGCTGGGGGATGTCCCCGATAAACTCATCTTT. Amino acids: CALGESHPCLPLGDVPDKLIF.

A few counts support this clone. It differs at one base from a far larger clone, so likely a read error. Other DNA sequences from this sample encode an identical CDR3 as well. The CDR3, as DNA: TGTGCTCTTGGGGAGCTGGAGGACTTGGGGATTTCCGATAAACTCATCTTT. This codes for CALGELEDLGISDKLIF. The V call is TRDV1, the J call TRDJ1, with a possible D match to TRDD3 (6 bases). TCRdb is silent on the J gene; assignment here came from matching the DNA to germline. V lost 3 bases and J 3 bases, leaving 20 bases between the germline ends. The CDR3 has 17 amino acids. Germline values: CDR1 TSWWSYY, CDR2 QGS.

The table lists this clone with many counts. The protein that TCRdb holds for this DNA derives from a much larger clone and differs from the translated DNA at residue 6, which likely indicates a read error; the protein shown here is translated from the DNA. The chain couples TRDV2 to TRDJ1; 9 nucleotides match TRDD3. The J gene, left out of TCRdb, was set here by checking the DNA against germline. With V trimmed by 2 bases and J by 0 bases, 24 bases remained unmatched. The CDR3 has 22 amino acids. Germline V CDR1 and CDR2: GEAIGNYY, EKD. CDR3 bases: TGTGCCTGTGACAGGAGTCCTACGAGAAGGGGATACGCGAGTAGGTACACCGATAAACTCATCTTT. Translating gives CACDRSPTRRGYASRYTDKLIF.

This clone was counted ten times or more. This DNA translates differently at residue 3 from the TCRdb protein, which is that of a much larger clone; a read error is likely, and the protein shown is the DNA's own translation. The V and J genes are TRDV3 and TRDJ2; D remains unclear. This CDR3 contains 15 residues. From germline, CDR1 is TVYSNPD and CDR2 GDNSRS (reference sequence). The V end was cut by 5 bases, the J end by 2 bases, with 18 bases between. The CDR3 here is CALTFPTSLTAQLFF. The CDR3 DNA sequence: TGTGCCCTTACATTTCCCACCTCGTTGACAGCACAACTCTTCTTT.

At least ten counts were recorded for this clone. The chain uses TRDV1 and TRDJ1; no definite D call. The CDR3 consists of 19 residues. Germline CDR1 and CDR2: TSWWSYY and QGS. V lost 4 bases and J 0 bases, leaving 24 bases between the germline ends. CDR3 amino acids: CALGGHPPRRHPYTDKLIF. The DNA for the CDR3 is TGTGCTCTTGGGGGCCATCCCCCACGCCGCCACCCATACACCGATAAACTCATCTTT.

In regard to this clone: The protein held in TCRdb is that of a much larger clone and does not match this DNA's translation at residue 5, likely because of a read error; the protein shown is translated from the DNA. V gene TRDV1 combines with J gene TRDJ1; 9 bases fit TRDD3. The J gene, left out of TCRdb, was set here by checking the DNA against germline. The germline V gene encodes CDR1 TSWWSYY and CDR2 QGS. The length of the CDR3 is 22 residues. After removal of 4 bases from V and 0 bases from J, the junction contained 24 bases not matched to a gene. In nucleotides, the CDR3 is TGTGCTCTTGGGGGATGGCTCCCAACCCCTGGGGGATTTAGGGGAGACACCGATAAACTCATCTTT. Translating it yields CALGGWLPTPGGFRGDTDKLIF.

The chain recombines TRDV1 with TRDJ1; D is possibly TRDD3 (9 bases). The J gene, absent from TCRdb, was called here by matching the DNA to germline. Germline V CDR1 and CDR2: TSWWSYY, QGS. Trimming removed 1 base at V and 4 bases at J, with 31 bases between. The CDR3 runs 21 residues. The CDR3 nucleotides are TGTGCTCTTGGGGAACCCCCGTACCTTCCTATCGGGGGTGGGGGATACGATAAACTCATCTTT. As protein: CALGEPPYLPIGGGGYDKLIF.

This clone has at least ten counts. CDR3 sequence reads: CALGEAYWGIRTGAQLFF. The CDR3 DNA reads TGTGCTCTTGGGGAAGCCTACTGGGGGATACGGACCGGCGCACAACTCTTCTTT. The chain employs TRDV1 and TRDJ2; 13 bases map to TRDD3. TCRdb carries no J gene annotation; the J gene was assigned here by matching the DNA with germline. Germline CDR1 is TSWWSYY and CDR2 is QGS. The CDR3 has 18 residues. V was clipped by 2 bases and J by 8 bases; unmatched bases: 11.

On this clone: TCRdb pairs this DNA with a much larger clone's protein that differs at residue 4, likely a read error; the protein shown was translated from the DNA. The V gene is TRDV2, the J gene TRDJ3; D not certain. TCRdb records no J gene; here it was assigned by comparing the DNA to germline. The CDR3 length is 13 residues. Germline V gene sequence: CDR1 GEAIGNYY, CDR2 EKD. CDR3 in DNA: TGTGCCTGTAACACCTGGGACACCCGACAGATGTTTTTC. Translating gives CACNTWDTRQMFF.

This clone was observed many times. CDR3 nucleotide sequence: TGTGCTCTTGGCGTTCCTTTAGTGGGATACGGGTCCGATAAACTCATCTTT. Residues: CALGVPLVGYGSDKLIF. This chain links TRDV1 with TRDJ1, with TRDD3 matching over 8 bases. Since TCRdb gives no J gene, matching the DNA to germline was used here to assign it. The CDR3 length is 17 residues. The junction had 15 bases not matched to a gene; V was cut back by 6 bases and J by 3 bases. Per germline, CDR1 TSWWSYY and CDR2 QGS.

This clone showed up many times. TCRdb lists the protein of a much larger clone for this DNA, which differs at residue 5, so this is likely a read error; the protein given here is translated from the DNA itself. The chain couples TRDV2 to TRDJ1; unclear D gene. CDR1 is GEAIGNYY and CDR2 is EKD in the germline V gene. This CDR3 has 14 residues. The V gene lost 3 bases and the J gene lost 5 bases, with 15 bases spanning the gap. CDR3 in DNA: TGTGCCTGTGACGCCGGAGGGCCAGGAGATAAACTCATCTTT. Translation: CACDAGGPGDKLIF.

This clone was seen more than once but under ten times. The TCRdb record carries a much larger clone's protein, which differs from this DNA's translation at residue 13; a read error is the likely cause, and the protein listed here is the DNA translation. V usage is TRDV2 and J usage is TRDJ1; TRDD3 matches 7 bases. Assignment of the J gene here rests on matching the DNA to germline, because TCRdb gives none. J was trimmed by 2 bases and V by 3 bases; bases with no gene match: 29. This CDR3 has 22 amino acids. CDR1 is GEAIGNYY, CDR2 EKD, per germline. The CDR3 DNA sequence: TGTGCCTGTGACCCAGTACCGACCGCCGTACTGGGGAATACGGAGGGGACCGATAAACTCATCTTT. Protein product: CACDPVPTAVLGNTEGTDKLIF.